The clone carrying this TCR beta chain showed up just a few times. Deletions cut 0 bases from V and 4 bases from J, with 15 bases between. This CDR3 comprises 17 residues. The V gene's germline CDR1 is LNHNV and CDR2 YYDKDF (reference sequence). These data belong to a study of control samples from healthy donors and cancer patients. The method was immunoSEQ multiplex PCR; TCRdb's version includes in-frame clones alone and lacks a portion of them. The table has 110,000 or so clones, 83% seen once. Sequencing used blood. The chain is built from TRBV15 and TRBJ2-2; D might be TRBD1 (5 bases). This receptor was identified in a woman aged 45-60 years in good health. The CDR3 is CATSRDRALQATGELFF. The CDR3 nucleotides are TGTGCCACCAGCAGAGATAGGGCTTTACAGGCCACCGGGGAGCTGTTTTTT.